This paragraph covers one T cell receptor beta chain sequence. With a J-beta primer mix and a sample-barcoded 5' primer, a second PCR ran about 7 to 11 cycles. Each cDNA molecule received a tag from a template-switch adaptor that had 12 random nucleotides. One entry per CDR3 protein, called by TCRdb with MiXCR from the 5' RACE reads. This repertoire shows nearly 800,000 distinct CDR3 sequences, around 50% found once; its top ten account for about a quarter. The CDR3 has 14 amino acids. The germline V gene has CDR1 SGHTA and CDR2 FQGNSA. Trimming cost V 0 bases and J 1 base, with 5 bases left between them. This entry is derived from a study of blood T cells in healthy people across ages.

V and J are TRBV7-2 and TRBJ2-3; D gene ambiguous. This receptor was identified in a man aged 35 to 55 in good health. Sequences were obtained from blood. Written as DNA, the CDR3 is TGTGCCAGCAGCTTAGCGGTGGGCACAGATACGCAGTATTTT. Translated, it gives CASSLAVGTDTQYF.